Detailed here is one T cell receptor (beta chain). What it binds is unknown. The sample originates from a study of identical twins. Template switching added a universal primer binding site, and final cDNA carried unique molecular identifiers. TCRdb called the 5' RACE reads again in MiXCR, with one record for every CDR3 protein. The sample consists of some 690,000 distinct CDR3 sequences, around 20% of them appearing once. The V end lost 4 bases, the J end lost 6 bases, and 16 bases lay between the germline ends. Germline CDR1 SQVTM, CDR2 ANQGSEA. The CDR3 is made up of 13 amino acids. Study-level points and caveats: The models gave estimates that fell short of the out-of-frame TCR alpha sharing seen in monozygotic twins.

This sample was also put to use in a study of T cells expressing NK-cell markers.

The clonotype originates from a woman aged 18 to 35 in good health. The chain uses TRBV29-1 and TRBJ2-7; maybe TRBD2 (7 bases). The sample consisted of PBMCs. CDR3 DNA: TGCAGCGTTGTTAAGGGGGAGGGCATCGAGCAGTACTTC. Amino acid sequence: CSVVKGEGIEQYF.